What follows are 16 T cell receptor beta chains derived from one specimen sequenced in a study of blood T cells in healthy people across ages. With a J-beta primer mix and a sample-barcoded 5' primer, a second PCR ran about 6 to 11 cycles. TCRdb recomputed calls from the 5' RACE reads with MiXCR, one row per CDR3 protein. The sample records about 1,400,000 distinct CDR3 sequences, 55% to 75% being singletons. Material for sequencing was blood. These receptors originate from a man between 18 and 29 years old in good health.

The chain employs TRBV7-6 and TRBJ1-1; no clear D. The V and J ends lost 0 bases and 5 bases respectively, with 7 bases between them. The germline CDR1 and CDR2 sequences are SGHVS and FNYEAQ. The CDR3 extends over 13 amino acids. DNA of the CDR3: TGTGCCAGCAGCTTAGCGCACGGGACTGAAGCTTTCTTT. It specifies CASSLAHGTEAFF.

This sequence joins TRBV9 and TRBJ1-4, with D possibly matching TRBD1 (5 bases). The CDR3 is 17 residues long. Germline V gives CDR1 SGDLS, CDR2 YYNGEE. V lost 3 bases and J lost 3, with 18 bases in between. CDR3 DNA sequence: TGTGCCAGCAGCGCCGGACTTGGGGGACGGTCTAATGAAAAACTGTTTTTT. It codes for CASSAGLGGRSNEKLFF. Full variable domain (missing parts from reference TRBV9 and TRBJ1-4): DSGVTQTPKHLITATGQRVTLRCSPRSGDLSVYWYQQSLDQGLQFLIQYYNGEERAKGNILERFSAQQFPDLHSELNLSSLELGDSALYFCASSAGLGGRSNEKLFFGSGTQLSVL.

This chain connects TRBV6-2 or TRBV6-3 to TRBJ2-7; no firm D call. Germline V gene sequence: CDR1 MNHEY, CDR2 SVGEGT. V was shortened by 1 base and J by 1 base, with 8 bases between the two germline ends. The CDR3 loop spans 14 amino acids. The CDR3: CASSYYGPSYEQYF. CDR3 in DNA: TGTGCCAGCAGTTACTACGGGCCATCCTACGAGCAGTACTTC.

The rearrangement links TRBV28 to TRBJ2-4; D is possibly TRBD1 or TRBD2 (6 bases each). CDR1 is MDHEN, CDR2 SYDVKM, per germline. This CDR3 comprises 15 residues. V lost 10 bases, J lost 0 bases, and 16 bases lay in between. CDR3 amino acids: CATETGTLAKNIQYF. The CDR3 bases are TGTGCCACCGAAACAGGGACTTTAGCCAAAAACATTCAGTACTTC.

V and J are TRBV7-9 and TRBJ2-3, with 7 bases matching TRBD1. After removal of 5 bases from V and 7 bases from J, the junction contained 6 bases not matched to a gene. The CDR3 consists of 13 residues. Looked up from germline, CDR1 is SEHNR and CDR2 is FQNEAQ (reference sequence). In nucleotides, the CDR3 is TGTGCCAGCAGCACCTGGACAGGCAATACGCAGTATTTT. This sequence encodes CASSTWTGNTQYF.

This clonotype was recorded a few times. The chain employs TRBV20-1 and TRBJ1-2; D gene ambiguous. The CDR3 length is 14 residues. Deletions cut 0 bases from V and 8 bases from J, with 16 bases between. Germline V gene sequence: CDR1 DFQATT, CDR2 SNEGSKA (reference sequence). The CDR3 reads CSARERGSSWGYTF. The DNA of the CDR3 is TGCAGTGCTAGAGAGAGAGGCAGTTCGTGGGGCTACACCTTC.

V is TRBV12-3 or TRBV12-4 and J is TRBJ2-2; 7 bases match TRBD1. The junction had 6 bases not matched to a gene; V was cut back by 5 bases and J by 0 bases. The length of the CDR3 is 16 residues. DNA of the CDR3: TGTGCCAGCAGTCCCCGGGACAGCCCGAACACCGGGGAGCTGTTTTTT. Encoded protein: CASSPRDSPNTGELFF.

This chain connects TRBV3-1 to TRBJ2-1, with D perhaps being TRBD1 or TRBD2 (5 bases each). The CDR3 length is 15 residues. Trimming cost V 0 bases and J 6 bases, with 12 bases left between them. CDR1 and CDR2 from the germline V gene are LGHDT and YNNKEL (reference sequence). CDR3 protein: CASSQDEGPVNEQFF. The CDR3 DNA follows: TGTGCCAGCAGCCAAGATGAGGGACCGGTCAATGAGCAGTTCTTC.

This chain's CDR3 is CASSSRGASEQFF. CDR3 DNA sequence: TGCGCCAGCAGCTCTCGGGGGGCATCCGAGCAGTTCTTC. V usage is TRBV5-1 and J usage is TRBJ2-1; possible D gene TRBD2, 7 bases. Germline V gene sequence: CDR1 SGHRS, CDR2 YFSETQ. V lost 3 bases and J lost 10, with 14 bases in between. The CDR3 runs to 13 residues.

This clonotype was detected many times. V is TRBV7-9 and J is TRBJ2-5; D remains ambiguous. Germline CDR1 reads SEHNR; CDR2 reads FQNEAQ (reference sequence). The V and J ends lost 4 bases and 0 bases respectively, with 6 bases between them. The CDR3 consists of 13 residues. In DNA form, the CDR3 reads TGTGCCAGCAGCTCACACCACCAAGAGACCCAGTACTTC. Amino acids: CASSSHHQETQYF.

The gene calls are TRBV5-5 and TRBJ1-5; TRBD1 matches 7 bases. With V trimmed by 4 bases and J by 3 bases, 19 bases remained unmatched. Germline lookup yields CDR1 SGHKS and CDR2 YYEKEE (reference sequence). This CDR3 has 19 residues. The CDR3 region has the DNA TGTGCCAGCAGCACGAGGCCGGATAGCGTGGGACAGCACAATCAGCCCCAGCATTTT. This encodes CASSTRPDSVGQHNQPQHF.

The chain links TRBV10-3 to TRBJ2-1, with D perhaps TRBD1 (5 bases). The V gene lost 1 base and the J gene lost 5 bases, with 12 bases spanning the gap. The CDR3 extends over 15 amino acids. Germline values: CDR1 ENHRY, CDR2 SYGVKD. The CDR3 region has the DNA TGTGCCATCAGTGAGTTGAAGGGGCTCAACAATGAGCAGTTCTTC. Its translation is CAISELKGLNNEQFF.

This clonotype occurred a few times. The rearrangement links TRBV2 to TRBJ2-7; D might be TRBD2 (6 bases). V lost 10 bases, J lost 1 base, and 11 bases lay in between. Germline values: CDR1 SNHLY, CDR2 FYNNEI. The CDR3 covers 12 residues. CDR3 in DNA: TGTGCCACCGGGAGTTTTTCCTACGAGCAGTACTTC. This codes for CATGSFSYEQYF.

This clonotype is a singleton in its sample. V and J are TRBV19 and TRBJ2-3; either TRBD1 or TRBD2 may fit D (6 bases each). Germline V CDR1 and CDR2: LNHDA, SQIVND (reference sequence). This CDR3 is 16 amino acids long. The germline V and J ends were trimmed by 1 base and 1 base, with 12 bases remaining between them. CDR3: CASSIGGGLGTDTQYF. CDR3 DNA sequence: TGTGCCAGTAGTATAGGAGGGGGGCTAGGCACAGATACGCAGTATTTT. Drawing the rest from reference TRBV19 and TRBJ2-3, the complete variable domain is DGGITQSPKYLFRKEGQNVTLSCEQNLNHDAMYWYRQDPGQGLRLIYYSQIVNDFQKGDIAEGYSVSREKKESFPLTVTSAQKNPTAFYLCASSIGGGLGTDTQYFGPGTRLTVL.

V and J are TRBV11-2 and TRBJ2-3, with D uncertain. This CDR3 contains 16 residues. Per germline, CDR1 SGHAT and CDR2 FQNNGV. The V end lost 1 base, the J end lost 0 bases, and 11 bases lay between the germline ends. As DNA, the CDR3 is TGTGCCAGCAGCTTAGTACTACCCGCTAGCACAGATACGCAGTATTTT. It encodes CASSLVLPASTDTQYF.

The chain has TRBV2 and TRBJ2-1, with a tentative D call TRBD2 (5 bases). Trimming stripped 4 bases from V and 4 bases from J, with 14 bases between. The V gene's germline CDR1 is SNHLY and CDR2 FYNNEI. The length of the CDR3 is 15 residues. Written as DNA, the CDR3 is TGTGCCAGCAGTGGGGCGAGCGGAGATTACAATGAGCAGTTCTTC. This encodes CASSGASGDYNEQFF.